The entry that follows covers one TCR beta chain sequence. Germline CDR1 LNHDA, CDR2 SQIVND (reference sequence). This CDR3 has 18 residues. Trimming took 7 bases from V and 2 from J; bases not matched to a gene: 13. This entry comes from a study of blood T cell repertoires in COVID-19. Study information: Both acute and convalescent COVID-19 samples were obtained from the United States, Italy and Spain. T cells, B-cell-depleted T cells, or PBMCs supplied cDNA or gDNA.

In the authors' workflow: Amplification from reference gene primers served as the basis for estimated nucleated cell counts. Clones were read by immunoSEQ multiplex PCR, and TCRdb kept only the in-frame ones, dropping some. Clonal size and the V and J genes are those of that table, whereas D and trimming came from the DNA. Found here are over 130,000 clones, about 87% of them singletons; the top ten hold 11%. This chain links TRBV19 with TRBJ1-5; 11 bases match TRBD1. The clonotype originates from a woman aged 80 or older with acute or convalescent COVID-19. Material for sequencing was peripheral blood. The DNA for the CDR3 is TGTGCCAGTACAAATCCCGGACAGGGGGCGAAGGGCAATCAGCCCCAGCATTTT. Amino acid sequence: CASTNPGQGAKGNQPQHF.